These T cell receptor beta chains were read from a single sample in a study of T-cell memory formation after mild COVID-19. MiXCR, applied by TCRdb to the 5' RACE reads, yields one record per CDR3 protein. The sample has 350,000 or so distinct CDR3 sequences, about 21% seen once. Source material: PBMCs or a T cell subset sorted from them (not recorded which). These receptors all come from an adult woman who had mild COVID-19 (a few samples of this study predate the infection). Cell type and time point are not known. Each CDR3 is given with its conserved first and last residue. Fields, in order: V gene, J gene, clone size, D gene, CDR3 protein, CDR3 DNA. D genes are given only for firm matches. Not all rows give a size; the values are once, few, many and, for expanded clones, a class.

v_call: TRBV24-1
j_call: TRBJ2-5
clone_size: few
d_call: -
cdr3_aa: CATEDHPGETQYF
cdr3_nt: TGTGCCACCGAGGACCATCCTGGGGAGACCCAGTACTTC

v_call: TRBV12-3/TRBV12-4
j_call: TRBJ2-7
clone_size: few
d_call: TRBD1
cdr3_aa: CASSDRGGRNEQYF
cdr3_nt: TGTGCCAGCAGCGACAGGGGGGGAAGAAACGAGCAGTACTTC

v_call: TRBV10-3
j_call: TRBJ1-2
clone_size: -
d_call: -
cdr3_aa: CAISSVSNAGYTF
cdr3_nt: TGTGCCATCAGCTCGGTCTCGAATGCTGGCTACACCTTC

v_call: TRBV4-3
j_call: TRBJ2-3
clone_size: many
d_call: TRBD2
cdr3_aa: CASSQGAGSTDTQYF
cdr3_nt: TGCGCCAGCAGCCAAGGAGCGGGATCCACAGATACGCAGTATTTT

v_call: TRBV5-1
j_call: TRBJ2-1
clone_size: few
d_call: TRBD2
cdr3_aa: CASSPPTSGGRDEQFF
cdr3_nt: TGCGCCAGCAGCCCCCCAACTAGCGGGGGGCGGGATGAGCAGTTCTTC

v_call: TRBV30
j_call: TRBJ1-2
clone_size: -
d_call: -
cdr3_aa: CAWYRASYTF
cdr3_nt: TGTGCCTGGTACCGGGCCAGCTACACCTTC

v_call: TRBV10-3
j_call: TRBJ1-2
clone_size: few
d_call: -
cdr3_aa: CAISEIEGFEGYTF
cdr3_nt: TGTGCCATCAGTGAGATTGAAGGCTTTGAGGGCTACACCTTC

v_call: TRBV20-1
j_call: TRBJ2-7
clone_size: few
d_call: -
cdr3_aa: CSPLGSSYEQYF
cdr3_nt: TGCAGTCCGCTGGGATCATCCTACGAGCAGTACTTC

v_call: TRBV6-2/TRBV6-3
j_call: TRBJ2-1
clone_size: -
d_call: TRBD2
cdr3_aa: CASRSAGAHNEQFF
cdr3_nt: TGTGCCAGCAGATCAGCGGGGGCCCACAATGAGCAGTTCTTC

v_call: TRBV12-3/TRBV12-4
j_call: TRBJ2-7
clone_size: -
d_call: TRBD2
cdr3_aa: CASSFSGGSSYEQYF
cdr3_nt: TGTGCCAGCAGTTTTAGCGGGGGGAGCTCCTACGAGCAGTACTTC

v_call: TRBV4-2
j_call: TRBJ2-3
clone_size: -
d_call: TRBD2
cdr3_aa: CASSPRTSGSTADTQYF
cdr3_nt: TGTGCCAGCAGCCCGAGGACTAGCGGGAGTACGGCAGATACGCAGTATTTT

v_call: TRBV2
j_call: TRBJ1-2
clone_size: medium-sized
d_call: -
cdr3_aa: CASTMTASSYGYTF
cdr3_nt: TGTGCCAGCACCATGACAGCCTCGTCCTATGGCTACACCTTC

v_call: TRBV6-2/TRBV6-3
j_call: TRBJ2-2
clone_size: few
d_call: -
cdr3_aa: CASKSYPGPTWNTGELFF
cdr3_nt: TGTGCCAGCAAGAGCTATCCTGGACCGACGTGGAACACCGGGGAGCTGTTTTTT

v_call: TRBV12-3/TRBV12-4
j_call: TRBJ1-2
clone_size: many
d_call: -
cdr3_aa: CASRLTTGAGYTF
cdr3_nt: TGTGCCAGCAGGTTGACGACAGGCGCTGGCTACACCTTC

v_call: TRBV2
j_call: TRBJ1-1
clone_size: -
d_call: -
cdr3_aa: CASSVHSEAFF
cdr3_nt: TGTGCCAGCAGTGTACACTCCGAAGCTTTCTTT

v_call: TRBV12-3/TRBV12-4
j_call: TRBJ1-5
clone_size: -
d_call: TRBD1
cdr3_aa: CASSTQGSPNQPQHF
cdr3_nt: TGTGCCAGCAGTACACAGGGGAGCCCCAATCAGCCCCAGCATTTT

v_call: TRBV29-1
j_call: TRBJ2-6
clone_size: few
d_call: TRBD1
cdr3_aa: CSVQGAGANVLTF
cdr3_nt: TGCAGCGTTCAGGGGGCTGGGGCCAACGTCCTGACTTTC

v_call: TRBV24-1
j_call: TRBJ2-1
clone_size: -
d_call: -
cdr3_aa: CATSALQYNEQFF
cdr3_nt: TGTGCCACCAGTGCGCTCCAATACAATGAGCAGTTCTTC

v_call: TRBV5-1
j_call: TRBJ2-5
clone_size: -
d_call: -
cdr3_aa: CASSLAEIYYF
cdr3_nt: TGCGCCAGCAGCTTGGCTGAGATCTATTACTTC

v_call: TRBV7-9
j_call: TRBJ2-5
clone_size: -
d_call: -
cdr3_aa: CASSLGGASETQYF
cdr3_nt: TGTGCCAGCAGCTTAGGTGGGGCGAGCGAGACCCAGTACTTC

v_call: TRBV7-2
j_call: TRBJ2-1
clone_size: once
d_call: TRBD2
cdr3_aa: CASSLGGLAVPATRFF
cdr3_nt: TGTGCCAGCAGCTTAGGGGGACTAGCGGTCCCCGCCACGCGGTTCTTC

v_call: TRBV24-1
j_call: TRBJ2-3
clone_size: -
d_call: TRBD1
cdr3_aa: CATSEPGQSTDTQYF
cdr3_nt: TGTGCCACCAGTGAACCGGGACAGTCCACAGATACGCAGTATTTT

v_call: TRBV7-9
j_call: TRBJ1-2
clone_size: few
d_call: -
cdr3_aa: CASSLALRDGYGYTF
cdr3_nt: TGTGCCAGCAGCTTAGCGCTCCGGGACGGCTATGGCTACACCTTC

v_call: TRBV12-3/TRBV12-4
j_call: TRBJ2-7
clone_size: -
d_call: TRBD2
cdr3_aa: CASRASGAYEQYF
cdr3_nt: TGTGCCAGCCGGGCTAGCGGCGCCTACGAGCAGTACTTC

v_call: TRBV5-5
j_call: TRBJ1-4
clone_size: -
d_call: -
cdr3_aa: CASSLDRSATNEKLFF
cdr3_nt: TGTGCCAGCAGCTTGGATCGTTCCGCAACTAATGAAAAACTGTTTTTT

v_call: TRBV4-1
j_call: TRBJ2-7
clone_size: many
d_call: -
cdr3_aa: CASSQAAGSYEQYF
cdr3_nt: TGCGCCAGCAGCCAAGCGGCAGGTTCCTACGAGCAGTACTTC

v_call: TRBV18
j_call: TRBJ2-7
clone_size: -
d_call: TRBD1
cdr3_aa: CASSPSPLGQGVNSEQYF
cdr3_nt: TGTGCCAGCTCACCATCCCCACTGGGACAGGGGGTTAACAGCGAGCAGTACTTC

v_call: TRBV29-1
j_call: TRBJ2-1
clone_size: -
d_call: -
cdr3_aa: CSVGEDNEQFF
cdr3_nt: TGCAGCGTTGGTGAGGACAATGAGCAGTTCTTC

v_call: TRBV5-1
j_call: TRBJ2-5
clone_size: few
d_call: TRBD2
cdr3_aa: CASSSGSGGMETQYF
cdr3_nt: TGCGCCAGCAGCTCCGGCAGCGGGGGGATGGAGACCCAGTACTTC

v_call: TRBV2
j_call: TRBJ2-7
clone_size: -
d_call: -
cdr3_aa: CASSRSFIRGHEQYF
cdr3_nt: TGTGCCAGCAGTCGATCATTCATCAGGGGCCACGAGCAGTACTTC

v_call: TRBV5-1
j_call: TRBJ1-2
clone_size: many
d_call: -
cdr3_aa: CASSLDGSEYYGYTF
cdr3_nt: TGCGCCAGCAGCTTGGACGGCTCGGAATACTATGGCTACACCTTC

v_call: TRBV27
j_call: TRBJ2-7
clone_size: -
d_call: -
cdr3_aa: CASSSQTPYEQYF
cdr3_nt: TGTGCCAGCAGTTCGCAGACCCCCTACGAGCAGTACTTC

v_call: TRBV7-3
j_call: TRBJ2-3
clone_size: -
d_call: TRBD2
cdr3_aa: CASSSGTMGTQYF
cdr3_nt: TGTGCCAGCAGCTCGGGGACTATGGGTACGCAGTATTTT

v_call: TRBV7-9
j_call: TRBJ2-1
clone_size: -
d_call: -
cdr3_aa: CASSGLVLAASVGNEQFF
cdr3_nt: TGTGCCAGCAGCGGTCTGGTCCTCGCGGCTAGCGTCGGGAATGAGCAGTTCTTC

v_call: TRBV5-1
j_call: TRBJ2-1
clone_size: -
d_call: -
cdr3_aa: CASTSEGTPSYNEQFF
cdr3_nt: TGCGCCAGCACCTCCGAAGGGACACCCTCCTACAATGAGCAGTTCTTC

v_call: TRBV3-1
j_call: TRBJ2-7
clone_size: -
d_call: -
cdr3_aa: CASSRSGPYEQYF
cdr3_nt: TGTGCCAGCAGCCGAAGTGGTCCCTACGAGCAGTACTTC

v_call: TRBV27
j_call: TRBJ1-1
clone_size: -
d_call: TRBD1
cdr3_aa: CASGRSTGDVRRYTEAFF
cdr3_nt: TGTGCCAGTGGACGTTCGACAGGGGACGTTCGCCGGTACACTGAAGCTTTCTTT

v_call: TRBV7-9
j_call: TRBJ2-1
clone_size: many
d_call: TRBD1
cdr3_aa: CASSSRTGEDNEQFF
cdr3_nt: TGTGCCAGCAGCTCCCGGACAGGGGAGGACAATGAGCAGTTCTTC

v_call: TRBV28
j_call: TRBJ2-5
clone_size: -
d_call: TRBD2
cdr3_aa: CASSSPNEGRVQYF
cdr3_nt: TGTGCCAGCAGCTCGCCGAATGAGGGGAGGGTGCAGTACTTC

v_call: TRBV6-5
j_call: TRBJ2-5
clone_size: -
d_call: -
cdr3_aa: CASRPDREGETQYF
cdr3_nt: TGTGCCAGCAGACCCGACAGGGAGGGAGAGACCCAGTACTTC

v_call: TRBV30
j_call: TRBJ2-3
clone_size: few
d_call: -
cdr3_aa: CAWNAKGNTDTQYF
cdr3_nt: TGTGCCTGGAACGCAAAAGGGAACACAGATACGCAGTATTTT

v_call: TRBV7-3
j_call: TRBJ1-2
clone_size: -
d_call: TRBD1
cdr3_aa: CASSRRQGGNYGYTF
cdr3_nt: TGTGCCAGCAGCCGACGACAGGGGGGAAACTATGGCTACACCTTC

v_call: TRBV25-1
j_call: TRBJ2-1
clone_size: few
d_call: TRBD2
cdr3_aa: CASSAPGLAYNEQFF
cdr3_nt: TGTGCCAGCAGTGCCCCGGGACTAGCCTACAATGAGCAGTTCTTC

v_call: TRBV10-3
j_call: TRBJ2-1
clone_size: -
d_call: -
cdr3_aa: CAISERTEQFF
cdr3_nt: TGTGCCATCAGTGAGCGGACTGAGCAGTTCTTC

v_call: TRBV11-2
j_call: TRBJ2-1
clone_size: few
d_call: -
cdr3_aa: CASSFTRGINEQFF
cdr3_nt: TGTGCCAGCAGCTTTACCAGGGGTATCAATGAGCAGTTCTTC

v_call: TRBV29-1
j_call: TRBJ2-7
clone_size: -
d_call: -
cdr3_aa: CSVSPGSSYEQYF
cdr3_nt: TGCAGCGTTTCGCCAGGGAGCTCCTACGAGCAGTACTTC